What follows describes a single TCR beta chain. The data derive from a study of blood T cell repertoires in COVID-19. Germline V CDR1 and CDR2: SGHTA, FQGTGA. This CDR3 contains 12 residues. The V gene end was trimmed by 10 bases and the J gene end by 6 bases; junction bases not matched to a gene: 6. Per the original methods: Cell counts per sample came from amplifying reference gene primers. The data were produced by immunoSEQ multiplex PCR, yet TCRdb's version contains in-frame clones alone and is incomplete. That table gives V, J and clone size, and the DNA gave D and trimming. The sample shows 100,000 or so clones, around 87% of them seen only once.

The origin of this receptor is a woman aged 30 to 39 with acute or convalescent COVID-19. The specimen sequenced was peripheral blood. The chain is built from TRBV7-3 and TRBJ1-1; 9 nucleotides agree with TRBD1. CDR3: CATRQGVAEAFF. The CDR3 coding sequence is TGTGCCACCCGACAGGGGGTTGCTGAAGCTTTCTTT. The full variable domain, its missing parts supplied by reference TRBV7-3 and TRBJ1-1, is GAGVSQTPSNKVTEKGKYVELRCDPISGHTALYWYRQSLGQGPEFLIYFQGTGAADDSGLPNDRFFAVRPEGSVSTLKIQRTERGDSAVYLCATRQGVAEAFFGQGTRLTVV.